This entry describes one T cell receptor (beta chain). Its specificity is unknown. Only in-frame clones appear in the TCRdb table, and some are missing; sequencing was by immunoSEQ multiplex PCR. The sample has tens of thousands of clones, roughly 82% seen once. This sample's time point: week 47, end of study. Every vaccine dose comprised 300 ug of mutant IDH1 20-mer peptide plus topical imiquimod. The sample belongs to a study of a mutant IDH1 vaccine in newly diagnosed glioma. Study context: Pretreatment consisted of radiotherapy, temozolomide, or both, with most receiving both.

After removal of 4 bases from V and 6 bases from J, the junction contained 5 bases not matched to a gene. The CDR3 totals 15 residues. Germline assignment: CDR1 SNHLY and CDR2 FYNNEI. This chain links TRBV2 with TRBJ2-2, with 10 nucleotides matching TRBD2. The TCR comes from a man aged 18 to 30 with glioma. Some clones in this sample may be carry-over from other donors' samples. This sample comprised PBMCs, obtained from a glioma patient whose treatment included an IDH1 peptide vaccine. CDR3 region: CASSVTGTSAGELFF. The DNA for the CDR3 is TGTGCCAGCAGTGTTACCGGGACTAGCGCCGGGGAGCTGTTTTTT. The whole variable domain, filled in from reference TRBV2 and TRBJ2-2, reads EPEVTQTPSHQVTQMGQEVILRCVPISNHLYFYWYRQILGQKVEFLVSFYNNEISEKSEIFDDQFSVERPDGSNFTLKIRSTKLEDSAMYFCASSVTGTSAGELFFGEGSRLTVL.